The 10 T cell receptor beta chains below come from one sample, sequenced in a study of HIV-infected patients and healthy controls. Antiretroviral therapy had run roughly three months, about 14 weeks, before follow-up blood collection. The repertoire came from unfractionated whole blood and reflected all unsorted peripheral T cells. Alpha and beta constant-region primers primed reverse transcription of around 540 ng RNA. Each of the alpha and beta chains got its own library through chain-specific third strand synthesis with indices. TCRdb re-analysed the 5' RACE reads in MiXCR, keeping a single row per CDR3 protein. In the table there are 18,000 or so distinct CDR3 sequences, approximately 9% of which are singletons. Sequenced material: blood, taken during antiretroviral therapy. These receptors were taken from an adult with HIV infection.

The CDR3 region is CASSLSDRISYEQYF. In DNA form, the CDR3 reads TGTGCCAGCAGTTTATCGGACAGGATCTCCTACGAGCAGTACTTC. The V call is TRBV28, the J call TRBJ2-7; 7 bases are shared with TRBD1. The junction had 3 bases not matched to a gene; V was cut back by 1 base and J by 0 bases. The CDR3 extends over 15 amino acids. The germline V gene encodes CDR1 MDHEN and CDR2 SYDVKM.

In its sample, this clonotype was seen many times. V is TRBV6-1 and J is TRBJ1-1; D is unresolved. V shed 8 bases and J shed 3 bases, with 13 bases lying between them. The CDR3 extends over 13 amino acids. Per the germline V gene, CDR1 is MNHNS and CDR2 is SASEGT. The CDR3 spells CASVWDRDTEAFF. CDR3 coding DNA: TGTGCCAGCGTCTGGGATCGGGACACTGAAGCTTTCTTT.

This clonotype was recorded at least ten times. The rearrangement links TRBV7-2 to TRBJ2-3, with TRBD1 matching over 11 bases. The V segment lost 6 bases and the J segment 5 bases; nucleotides outside the gene matches: 4. The CDR3 contains 14 residues. Germline V gene sequence: CDR1 SGHTA, CDR2 FQGNSA. The DNA for the CDR3 is TGTGCCAGCAGATGGGGACAGGGGGAAGATACGCAGTATTTT. Its protein product is CASRWGQGEDTQYF.

In its sample, this clonotype was seen a few times. The chain links TRBV6-6 to TRBJ2-1; 12 nucleotides align to TRBD2. The CDR3 sequence is 17 residues long. J was trimmed by 2 bases and V by 0 bases; bases with no gene match: 2. The germline gives CDR1 MNHNY, CDR2 SVGAGI (reference sequence). The CDR3 region has the DNA TGTGCCAGCAGTTACTCGTGGACTAGCGGGACCTACAATGAGCAGTTCTTC. Translating gives CASSYSWTSGTYNEQFF.

This clonotype was found many times. The rearrangement joins TRBV6-5 to TRBJ2-2; 12 nucleotides align to TRBD2. CDR3 length: 16 amino acids. V was pared by 5 bases and J by 5 bases, with 6 bases of the junction left unmatched. Germline-derived CDR1 and CDR2 are MNHEY and SVGAGI. The CDR3 DNA reads TGTGCCAGCAGTACAAGACTAGCGGGAGATACCGGGGAGCTGTTTTTT. Protein product: CASSTRLAGDTGELFF.

There are many counts of this clonotype. V is TRBV4-1 and J is TRBJ1-3; 10 bases match TRBD1. The CDR3 is 16 amino acids. The V gene's germline CDR1 is MGHRA and CDR2 YSYEKL. The ends lost 4 bases at V and 1 base at J; junction bases unmatched: 4. CDR3 bases: TGCGCCAGCAGCCGAGAGGGACAGGGGTCTGGAAACACCATATATTTT. It encodes CASSREGQGSGNTIYF.

This clonotype has a count of ten or more. V gene TRBV20-1 combines with J gene TRBJ2-7; unclear D gene. V was cut by 3 bases and J by 3 bases, with 15 bases left in between. Germline loops: CDR1 DFQATT, CDR2 SNEGSKA (reference sequence). CDR3 length: 14 amino acids. The CDR3 reads CSASVPGLRYEQYF. The DNA of the CDR3 is TGCAGTGCTAGTGTGCCGGGCCTGCGCTACGAGCAGTACTTC.

This clonotype has a count of ten or more. This chain joins TRBV2 and TRBJ2-1; D may be TRBD1 (5 bases). The CDR3 is 12 residues long. CDR1 and CDR2 (germline): SNHLY, FYNNEI. V was cut by 8 bases and J by 6 bases, with 11 bases left in between. CDR3 nucleotides: TGTGCCAGCCTACACAGGCTCAATGAGCAGTTCTTC. Protein product: CASLHRLNEQFF.

The sample holds a few counts of this clonotype. The gene calls are TRBV19 and TRBJ2-1; 10 positions match TRBD2. V was clipped by 1 base and J by 2 bases; unmatched bases: 5. This CDR3 comprises 17 residues. Germline V gene data show CDR1 as LNHDA and CDR2 as SQIVND (reference sequence). DNA for the CDR3: TGTGCCAGTAGTATAGGTCCCACTAGCGGGACCTACAATGAGCAGTTCTTC. Encoded protein: CASSIGPTSGTYNEQFF.

Ten or more counts support this clonotype. The chain is built from TRBV4-2 and TRBJ2-7; D possibly corresponds to TRBD2 (5 bases). Trimming cost V 0 bases and J 5 bases, with 20 bases left between them. CDR1 LGHNA and CDR2 YNFKEQ come from the germline V gene. The CDR3 sequence is 17 residues long. CDR3 loop: CASSQDQRSGGWNEQYF. For the CDR3, the DNA is TGTGCCAGCAGCCAAGATCAACGGAGCGGCGGTTGGAACGAGCAGTACTTC.